This T cell receptor beta chain derives from a study of vaccination and CD4 T cells after COVID-19. This clonotype was counted a few times. The target antigen is unknown. Treatment reported: approximately nine-day PBMC culture with coronavirus spike peptide pools or control peptides (ViraFEST assay). One should note that the unexposed donor's CD4+ T cells were collected before the COVID-19 pandemic (2011-2018). Once obtained from cultured CD4+ T cells, the DNA was sequenced using the Oncomine TCR Beta short-read assay. The template was genomic DNA from cultured CD4+ T cells. TCRdb reanalysed the PCR reads using MiXCR and keeps one entry per CDR3 protein. This sample has some 10,000 distinct CDR3 sequences, with under 55% found just once. Germline trimming cut 5 bases from V and 4 bases from J; bases unmatched to any gene: 4. The CDR3 totals 13 residues. The germline CDR1 and CDR2 sequences are MNHEY and SVGEGT.

This TCR derives from a human donor in good health. The rearrangement joins TRBV6-2 or TRBV6-3 to TRBJ2-7; TRBD1 matches 8 bases. Specimen: CD4+ T cells from blood, cultured in vitro. CDR3 loop: CASSRTGTYEQYF. CDR3 nucleotides: TGTGCCAGCAGTCGGACAGGGACGTACGAGCAGTACTTC.